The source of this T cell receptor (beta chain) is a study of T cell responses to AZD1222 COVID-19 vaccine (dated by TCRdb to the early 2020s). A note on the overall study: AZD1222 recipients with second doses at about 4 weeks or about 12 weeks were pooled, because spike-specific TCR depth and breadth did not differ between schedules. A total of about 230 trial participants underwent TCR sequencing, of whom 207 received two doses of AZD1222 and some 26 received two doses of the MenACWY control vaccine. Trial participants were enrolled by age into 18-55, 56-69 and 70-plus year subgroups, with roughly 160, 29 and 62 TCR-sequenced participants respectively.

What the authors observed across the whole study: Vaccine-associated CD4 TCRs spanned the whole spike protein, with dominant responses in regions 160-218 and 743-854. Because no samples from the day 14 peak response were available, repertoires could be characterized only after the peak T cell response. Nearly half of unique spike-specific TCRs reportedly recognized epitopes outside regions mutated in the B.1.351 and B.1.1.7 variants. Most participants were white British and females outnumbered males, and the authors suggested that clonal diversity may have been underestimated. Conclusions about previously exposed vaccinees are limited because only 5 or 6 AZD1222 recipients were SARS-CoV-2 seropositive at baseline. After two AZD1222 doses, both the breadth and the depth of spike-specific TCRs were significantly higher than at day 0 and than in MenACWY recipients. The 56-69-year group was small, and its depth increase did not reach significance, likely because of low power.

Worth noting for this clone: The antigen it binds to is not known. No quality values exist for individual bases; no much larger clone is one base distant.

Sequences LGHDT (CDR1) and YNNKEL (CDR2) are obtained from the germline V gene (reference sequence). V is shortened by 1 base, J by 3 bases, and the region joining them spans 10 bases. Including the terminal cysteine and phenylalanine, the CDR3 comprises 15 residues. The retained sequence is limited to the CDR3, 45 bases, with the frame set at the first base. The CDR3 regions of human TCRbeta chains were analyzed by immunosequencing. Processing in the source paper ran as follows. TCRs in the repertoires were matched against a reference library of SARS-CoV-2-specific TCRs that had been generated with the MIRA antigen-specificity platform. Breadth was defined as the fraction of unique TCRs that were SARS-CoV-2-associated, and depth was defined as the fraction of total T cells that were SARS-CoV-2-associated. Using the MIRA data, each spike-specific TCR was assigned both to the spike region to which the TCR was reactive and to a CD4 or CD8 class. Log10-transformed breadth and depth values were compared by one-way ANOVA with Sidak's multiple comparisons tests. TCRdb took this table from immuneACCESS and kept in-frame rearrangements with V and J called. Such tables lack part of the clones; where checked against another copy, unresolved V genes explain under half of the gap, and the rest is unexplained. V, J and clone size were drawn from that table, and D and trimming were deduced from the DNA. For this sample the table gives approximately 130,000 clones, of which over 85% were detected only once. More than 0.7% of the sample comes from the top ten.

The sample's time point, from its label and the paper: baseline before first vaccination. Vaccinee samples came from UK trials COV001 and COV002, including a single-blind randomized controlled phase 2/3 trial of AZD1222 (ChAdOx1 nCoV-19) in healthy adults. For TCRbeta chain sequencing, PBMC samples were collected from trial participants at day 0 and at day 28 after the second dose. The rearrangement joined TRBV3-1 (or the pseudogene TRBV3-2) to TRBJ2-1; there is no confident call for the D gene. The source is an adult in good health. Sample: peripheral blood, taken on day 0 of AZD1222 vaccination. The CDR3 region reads CASSQVELNYNEQFF. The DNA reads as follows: TGTGCCAGCAGCCAAGTAGAACTAAACTACAATGAGCAGTTCTTC.